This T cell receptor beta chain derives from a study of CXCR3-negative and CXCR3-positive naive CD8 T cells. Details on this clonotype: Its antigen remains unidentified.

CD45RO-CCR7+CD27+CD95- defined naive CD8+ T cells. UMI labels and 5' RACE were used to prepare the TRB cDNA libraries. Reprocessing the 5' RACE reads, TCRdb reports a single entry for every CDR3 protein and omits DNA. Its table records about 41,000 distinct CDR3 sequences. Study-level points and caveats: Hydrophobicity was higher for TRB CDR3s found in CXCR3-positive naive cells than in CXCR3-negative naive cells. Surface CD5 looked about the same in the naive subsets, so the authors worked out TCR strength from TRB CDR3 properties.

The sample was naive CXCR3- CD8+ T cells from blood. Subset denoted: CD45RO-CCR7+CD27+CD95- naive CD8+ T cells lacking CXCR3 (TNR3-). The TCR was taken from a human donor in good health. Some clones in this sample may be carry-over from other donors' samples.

The CDR3 loop is CASSLGGQPQHF. The chain has TRBV7-9 and TRBJ1-5; TCRdb's D call of TRBD1 is untestable without DNA. Germline CDR1 SEHNR, CDR2 FQNEAQ (reference sequence). The CDR3 totals 12 residues.